This passage covers 23 T cell receptor beta chains from one sample sequenced in a study of T cell responses to AZD1222 COVID-19 vaccine. Sequencing was performed with immunoSEQ multiplex PCR; in TCRdb, only in-frame clones are kept and a portion is missing. Among more than 65,000 clones, roughly 85% were seen once, and the ten largest hold around a quarter. This material consisted of peripheral blood, taken 28 days after the second AZD1222 dose. These receptors originate from an adult who received the AZD1222 COVID-19 vaccine.

This sequence joins TRBV25-1 and TRBJ1-2, with D uncertain. V lost 6 bases and J lost 3, with 8 bases in between. CDR1 is MGHDK, CDR2 SYGVNS, per germline. The CDR3 has 12 residues. The CDR3 DNA sequence: TGTGCCAGCAGAACAGAAGACTATGGCTACACCTTC. Translating it yields CASRTEDYGYTF.

In DNA, the CDR3 is TGTGCCAGCAGCCCTGGGGGCGGAAATTCTGGCTACACCTTC. Translation gives CASSPGGGNSGYTF. The gene calls are TRBV14 and TRBJ1-2, with D tentatively TRBD1 (6 bases). The germline gives CDR1 SGHDN, CDR2 FVKESK. The CDR3 runs to 14 residues. V was cut by 4 bases and J by 7 bases, with 16 bases left in between.

The CDR3 coding sequence is TGTGCCAGCAGCACAGGGACCTACGAGCAGTACTTC. It is translated as CASSTGTYEQYF. The V gene is TRBV6-6, the J gene TRBJ2-7, with D possibly TRBD1 on 6 matching bases. Deletions cut 6 bases from V and 2 bases from J, with 8 bases between. This CDR3 is built from 12 residues. Germline assignment: CDR1 MNHNY and CDR2 SVGAGI (reference sequence).

The CDR3 region has the DNA TGTGCCACCAGCCTGAGTGCGACAGGGGCCTTCTCTGGAAACACCATATATTTT. This translates into CATSLSATGAFSGNTIYF. The gene calls are TRBV15 and TRBJ1-3; TRBD1 aligns across 8 bases. From germline, CDR1 is LNHNV and CDR2 YYDKDF (reference sequence). V lost 5 bases and J lost 0; bases outside the gene matches: 12. The CDR3 length is 18 residues.

This chain uses TRBV28 with TRBJ1-3; no reliable D call. CDR3 length: 12 amino acids. From germline, CDR1 is MDHEN and CDR2 SYDVKM. The germline V and J ends were trimmed by 6 bases and 4 bases, with 7 bases remaining between them. CDR3 nucleotide sequence: TGTGCCAGCAGAACAGCAGGAAACACCATATATTTT. This sequence encodes CASRTAGNTIYF.

The rearrangement links TRBV2 to TRBJ2-7; D gene unclear. CDR1 and CDR2 from the germline V gene are SNHLY and FYNNEI. Trimming took 2 bases from V and 3 from J, leaving 14 bases between them. The CDR3 is 15 residues long. The DNA for the CDR3 is TGTGCCAGCAGTGAATCTGAAGCACGAGTCTACGAGCAGTACTTC. Translation: CASSESEARVYEQYF.

The rearrangement links TRBV10-3 to TRBJ1-5; D not certain. The germline V gene has CDR1 ENHRY and CDR2 SYGVKD. Trimming removed 6 bases at V and 5 bases at J, with 11 bases between. This CDR3 spans 13 amino acids. CDR3 loop: CAISGRSDQPQHF. The CDR3 nucleotides read TGTGCCATCAGCGGACGCTCGGATCAGCCCCAGCATTTT.

In this sample, this clone turned up once. The V and J genes are TRBV2 and TRBJ2-2, with D perhaps matching TRBD1 (6 bases). V lost 6 bases to trimming and J lost 2 bases, with 19 bases between them. CDR3 length: 17 residues. Germline V gives CDR1 SNHLY, CDR2 FYNNEI. CDR3 region: CASSLTLTGANTGELFF. The DNA of the CDR3 is TGTGCCAGCAGCTTAACCCTGACAGGCGCTAACACCGGGGAGCTGTTTTTT.

The table lists this clone with a few counts. Here the CDR3 DNA reads TGCGCCAGCAGCTTGGACAGACCCTACGAGCAGTACTTC. Its translation: CASSLDRPYEQYF. J is TRBJ2-7 and V is TRBV5-1; D is uncertain. This CDR3 contains 13 residues. V was pared by 0 bases and J by 2 bases, with 6 bases between. Germline CDR1 is SGHRS and CDR2 is YFSETQ.

The V call is TRBV19, the J call TRBJ1-2, with 9 bases matching TRBD1. V shed 6 bases and J 6 bases; nucleotides not matched to a gene: 5. In germline, CDR1 is LNHDA, CDR2 SQIVND (reference sequence). The CDR3 is 13 amino acids. The CDR3 sequence: CASSSGQGDGYTF. CDR3 coding DNA: TGTGCCAGTAGCTCGGGACAGGGAGATGGCTACACCTTC.

The rearrangement joins TRBV19 to TRBJ2-3; 10 positions match TRBD1. With V trimmed by 6 bases and J by 4 bases, 7 bases remained unmatched. Germline CDR1 reads LNHDA; CDR2 reads SQIVND (reference sequence). This CDR3 has 15 residues. CDR3 amino acids: CASRTGQGLSDTQYF. Written as DNA, the CDR3 is TGTGCCAGTAGGACGGGACAGGGGTTGTCAGATACGCAGTATTTT.

The V and J genes are TRBV7-9 and TRBJ2-7; no firm D call. The CDR3 loop spans 14 amino acids. V lost 2 bases and J 2 bases, leaving 10 bases between the germline ends. Germline loops: CDR1 SEHNR, CDR2 FQNEAQ (reference sequence). CDR3 protein: CASSLPALTYEQYF. The CDR3 bases are TGTGCCAGCAGCTTACCGGCACTAACCTACGAGCAGTACTTC.

In DNA, the CDR3 is TGTGCCAGTAGCCGGGGGGGGCTGTACACCGGGGAGCTGTTTTTT. Encoded protein: CASSRGGLYTGELFF. The chain carries TRBV19 and TRBJ2-2; 8 bases map to TRBD2. Germline CDR1 reads LNHDA; CDR2 reads SQIVND (reference sequence). V gave up 6 bases and J gave up 3 bases; unmatched junction bases: 6. This CDR3 is built from 15 residues.

This rearrangement joins TRBV12-3 or TRBV12-4 to TRBJ1-1; TRBD1 is a possible D gene (6 bases). CDR3 length equals 12 residues. V lost 3 bases and J 7 bases, leaving 9 bases between the germline ends. This CDR3 reads CASSLGGSEAFF. CDR3 sequence (DNA): TGTGCCAGCAGTTTGGGGGGCAGTGAAGCTTTCTTT.

This clone appeared a single time. The V gene is TRBV5-1, the J gene TRBJ2-2; no clear D gene. CDR3 length: 13 amino acids. The V end lost 1 base, the J end lost 3 bases, and 4 bases lay between the germline ends. Germline V gene sequence: CDR1 SGHRS, CDR2 YFSETQ. CDR3 region: CASSLSYTGELFF. DNA of the CDR3: TGCGCCAGCAGCTTGTCCTACACCGGGGAGCTGTTTTTT.

The V call is TRBV9, the J call TRBJ2-5; 9 positions match TRBD2. This CDR3 region has 16 residues. The germline CDR1 and CDR2 sequences are SGDLS and YYNGEE. Unmatched junction bases numbered 8, after V lost 0 bases and J lost 5 bases. This chain's CDR3 is CASSVGIGGGAETQYF. The CDR3 nucleotides are TGTGCCAGCAGCGTAGGGATTGGCGGGGGGGCGGAGACCCAGTACTTC. Filled out from reference TRBV9 and TRBJ2-5, the complete variable domain reads DSGVTQTPKHLITATGQRVTLRCSPRSGDLSVYWYQQSLDQGLQFLIQYYNGEERAKGNILERFSAQQFPDLHSELNLSSLELGDSALYFCASSVGIGGGAETQYFGPGTRLLVL.

This clone occurred once. The CDR3: CAWKRKRTNEKLFF. CDR3 DNA sequence: TGTGCCTGGAAAAGGAAGAGAACTAATGAAAAACTGTTTTTT. The chain is built from TRBV30 and TRBJ1-4; D gene uncertain. V was cut by 4 bases and J by 1 base, with 10 bases left in between. The CDR3 runs 14 residues. Germline V gives CDR1 GTSNPN, CDR2 SVGIG (reference sequence).

V usage is TRBV5-6 and J usage is TRBJ2-5; D gene uncertain. The CDR3 runs to 15 residues. Germline V lookup: CDR1 SGHDT, CDR2 YYEEEE. With 1 base removed from V and 5 bases from J, the gap between germline ends came to 15 bases. Written as DNA, the CDR3 is TGTGCCAGCAGCTTGCGGGCAGGTAGTCGGGAGACCCAGTACTTC. Protein: CASSLRAGSRETQYF.

The genes are TRBV27 and TRBJ1-2, with TRBD1 as a possible D gene (6 bases). V lost 8 bases and J 6 bases, leaving 10 bases between the germline ends. CDR1 and CDR2 (germline): MNHEY, SMNVEV (reference sequence). This CDR3 contains 11 residues. The CDR3 nucleotides read TGTGCCAGCGGGGGGCTTAATGGCTACACCTTC. As protein: CASGGLNGYTF.

This clone has more than one count but fewer than ten. The chain combines TRBV5-1 with TRBJ2-2; TRBD1 is a possible D gene (8 bases). Germline V gene data show CDR1 as SGHRS and CDR2 as YFSETQ. The CDR3 length is 16 residues. V lost 4 bases and J lost 7, with 20 bases in between. CDR3 region: CASSIIGQGGHGELFF. In nucleotides, the CDR3 is TGCGCCAGCAGCATTATCGGACAGGGAGGGCACGGGGAGCTGTTTTTT. Filled out from reference TRBV5-1 and TRBJ2-2, the complete variable domain reads KAGVTQTPRYLIKTRGQQVTLSCSPISGHRSVSWYQQTPGQGLQFLFEYFSETQRNKGNFPGRFSGRQFSNSRSEMNVSTLELGDSALYLCASSIIGQGGHGELFFGEGSRLTVL.

The J gene is TRBJ1-1, the V gene TRBV3-1 (or the pseudogene TRBV3-2), with no clear D. Germline loops: CDR1 LGHDT, CDR2 YNNKEL (reference sequence). The V end lost 1 base, the J end lost 1 base, and 4 bases lay between the germline ends. The CDR3 extends over 13 amino acids. DNA for the CDR3: TGTGCCAGCAGCCAAGTTACGAACACTGAAGCTTTCTTT. Its translation is CASSQVTNTEAFF.

The gene calls are TRBV10-1 and TRBJ2-1, with TRBD1 identical over 11 bases. The CDR3 length is 16 residues. V was clipped by 3 bases and J by 8 bases; unmatched bases: 9. Germline-derived CDR1 and CDR2 are WNHNN and SYGVQD (reference sequence). CDR3 sequence reads: CASSDPGGQGADEQFF. The CDR3 DNA reads TGCGCCAGCAGTGACCCTGGCGGACAGGGGGCCGATGAGCAGTTCTTC.

The chain recombines TRBV14 with TRBJ2-3, with TRBD2 matching 16 bases. CDR3 size: 20 residues. Germline V CDR1 and CDR2: SGHDN, FVKESK. V was pared by 3 bases and J by 1 base, with 10 bases of the junction left unmatched. The CDR3: CASSHRAGTSGRGGTDTQYF. Written as DNA, the CDR3 is TGTGCCAGCAGCCATCGCGCCGGGACTAGCGGGAGGGGGGGCACAGATACGCAGTATTTT.